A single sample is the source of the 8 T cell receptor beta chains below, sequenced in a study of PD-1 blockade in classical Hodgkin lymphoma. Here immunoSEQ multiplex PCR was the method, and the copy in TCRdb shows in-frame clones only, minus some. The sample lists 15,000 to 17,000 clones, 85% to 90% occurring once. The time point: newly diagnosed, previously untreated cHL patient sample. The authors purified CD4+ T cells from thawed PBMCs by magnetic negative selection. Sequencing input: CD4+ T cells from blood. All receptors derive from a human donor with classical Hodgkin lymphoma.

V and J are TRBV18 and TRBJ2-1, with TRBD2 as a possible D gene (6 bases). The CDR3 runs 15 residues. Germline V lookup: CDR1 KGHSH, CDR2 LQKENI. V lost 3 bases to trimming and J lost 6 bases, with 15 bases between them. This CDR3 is CASSPNLSGRNEQFF. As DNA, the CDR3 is TGTGCCAGCTCACCTAACCTGAGCGGGCGCAATGAGCAGTTCTTC. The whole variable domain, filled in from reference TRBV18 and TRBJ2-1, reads NAGVMQNPRHLVRRRGQEARLRCSPMKGHSHVYWYRQLPEEGLKFMVYLQKENIIDESGMPKERFSAEFPKEGPSILRIQQVVRGDSAAYFCASSPNLSGRNEQFFGPGTRLTVL.

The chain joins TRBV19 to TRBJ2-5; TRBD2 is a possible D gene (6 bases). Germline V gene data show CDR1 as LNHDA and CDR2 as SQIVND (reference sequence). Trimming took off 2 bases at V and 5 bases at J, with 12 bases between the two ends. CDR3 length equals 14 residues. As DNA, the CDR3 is TGTGCCAGTAGTATAACCTCCCGGGAGGAGACCCAGTACTTC. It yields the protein CASSITSREETQYF.

The CDR3 sequence is CASSPADRSGGYTF. DNA of the CDR3: TGTGCCAGCAGCCCCGCGGACAGGTCTGGTGGCTACACCTTC. V and J are TRBV5-8 and TRBJ1-2, with 7 bases aligning to TRBD1. V lost 4 bases and J lost 7; bases outside the gene matches: 10. Germline V CDR1 and CDR2: SGHTS, YDEGEE. The CDR3 sequence is 14 residues long.

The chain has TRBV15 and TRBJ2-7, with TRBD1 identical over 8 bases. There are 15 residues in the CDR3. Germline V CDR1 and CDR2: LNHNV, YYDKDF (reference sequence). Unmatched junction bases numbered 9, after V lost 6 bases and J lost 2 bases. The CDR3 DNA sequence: TGTGCCACCAGAGCGGACAGGGCTGGGACCTACGAGCAGTACTTC. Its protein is CATRADRAGTYEQYF.

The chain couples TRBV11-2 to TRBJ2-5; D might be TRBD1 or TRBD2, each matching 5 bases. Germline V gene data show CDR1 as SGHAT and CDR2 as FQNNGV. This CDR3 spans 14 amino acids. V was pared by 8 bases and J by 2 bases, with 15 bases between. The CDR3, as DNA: TGTGCCAGCGGGACCGGCTCATCACAAGAGACCCAGTACTTC. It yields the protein CASGTGSSQETQYF. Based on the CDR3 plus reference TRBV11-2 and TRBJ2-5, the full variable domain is EAGVAQSPRYKIIEKRQSVAFWCNPISGHATLYWYQQILGQGPKLLIQFQNNGVVDDSQLPKDRFSAERLKGVDSTLKIQPAKLEDSAVYLCASGTGSSQETQYFGPGTRLLVL.

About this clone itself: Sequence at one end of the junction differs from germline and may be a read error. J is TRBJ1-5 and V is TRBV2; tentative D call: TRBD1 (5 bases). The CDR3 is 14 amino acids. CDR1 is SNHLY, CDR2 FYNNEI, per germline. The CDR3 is CASKPDSDNRPQHF. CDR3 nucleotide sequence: TGTGCCAGCAAGCCTGACAGTGACAATCGGCCCCAGCATTTT.

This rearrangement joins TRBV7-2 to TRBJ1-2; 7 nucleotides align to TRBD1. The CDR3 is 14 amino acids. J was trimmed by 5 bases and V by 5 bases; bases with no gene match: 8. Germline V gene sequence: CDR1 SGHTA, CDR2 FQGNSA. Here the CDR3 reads CASSLRGGLYGYTF. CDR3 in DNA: TGTGCCAGCAGCCTCAGGGGGGGGTTATATGGCTACACCTTC.

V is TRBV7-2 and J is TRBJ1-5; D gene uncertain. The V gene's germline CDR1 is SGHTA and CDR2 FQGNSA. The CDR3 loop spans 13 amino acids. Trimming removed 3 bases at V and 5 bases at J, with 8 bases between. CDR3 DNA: TGTGCCAGCAGCTTTGCATTAGATCAGCCCCAGCATTTT. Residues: CASSFALDQPQHF.